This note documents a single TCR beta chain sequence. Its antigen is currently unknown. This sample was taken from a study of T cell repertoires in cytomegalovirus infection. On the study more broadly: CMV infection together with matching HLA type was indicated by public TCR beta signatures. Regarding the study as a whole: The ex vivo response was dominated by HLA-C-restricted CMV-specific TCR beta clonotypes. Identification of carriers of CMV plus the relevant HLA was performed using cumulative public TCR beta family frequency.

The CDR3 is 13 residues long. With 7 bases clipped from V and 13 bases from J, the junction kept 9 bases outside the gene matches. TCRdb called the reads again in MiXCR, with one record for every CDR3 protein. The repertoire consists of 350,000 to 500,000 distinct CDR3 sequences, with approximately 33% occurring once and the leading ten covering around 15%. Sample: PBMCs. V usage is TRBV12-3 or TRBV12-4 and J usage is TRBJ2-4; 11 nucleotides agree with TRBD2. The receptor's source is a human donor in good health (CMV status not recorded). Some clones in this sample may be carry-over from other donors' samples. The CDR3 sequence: CASTPTSGAAQYF. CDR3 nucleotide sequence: TGTGCCAGCACCCCGACTAGCGGGGCCGCCCAGTACTTC.